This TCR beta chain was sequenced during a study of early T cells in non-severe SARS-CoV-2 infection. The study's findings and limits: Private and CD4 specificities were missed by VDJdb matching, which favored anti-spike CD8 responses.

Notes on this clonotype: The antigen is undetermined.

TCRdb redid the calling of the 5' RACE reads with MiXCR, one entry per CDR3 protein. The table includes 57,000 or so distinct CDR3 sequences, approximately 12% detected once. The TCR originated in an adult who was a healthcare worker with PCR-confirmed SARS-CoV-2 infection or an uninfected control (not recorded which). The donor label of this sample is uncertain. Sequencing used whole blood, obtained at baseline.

The CDR3 is CASSSGENEKLFF. For the CDR3, the DNA is TGTGCCAGCTCATCGGGAGAAAATGAAAAACTGTTTTTT. This chain uses TRBV18 with TRBJ1-4; D not certain. The CDR3 length is 13 residues. V was cut by 5 bases and J by 5 bases, with 9 bases left in between. The V gene's germline CDR1 is KGHSH and CDR2 LQKENI.